Sequencing of this TCR beta chain was carried out in a study of identical twins. The study, taken as a whole, reports: Excess sharing between twins was weaker in beta out-of-frame sequences.

Only a few counts were recorded for this clonotype. Its antigen is not identified. Each CDR3 protein is one row after TCRdb ran MiXCR on the 5' RACE reads. The table includes approximately 630,000 distinct CDR3 sequences, less than 9% detected once. These data also formed part of another study, on yellow fever vaccine responses in identical twins.

The sequence came from a woman aged 18 to 35 in good health. Sequences were obtained from PBMCs.

CDR3: CASSQDRGLGTDTQYF. The CDR3 nucleotides read TGTGCCAGCAGCCAAGATCGGGGGTTGGGCACAGATACGCAGTATTTT. This sequence joins TRBV4-2 and TRBJ2-3, with D possibly being TRBD2 (6 bases). The germline CDR1 and CDR2 sequences are LGHNA and YNFKEQ. This CDR3 has 16 residues. V was clipped by 0 bases and J by 1 base, with 11 bases between them.